A selection of T cell receptor beta chains follows, all from one sample in a study of Tregs in tolerant kidney transplant recipients. Only in-frame clones appear in the TCRdb table, and some are missing; sequencing was by immunoSEQ multiplex PCR. The sample yields 55,000 to 70,000 clones, approximately 83% seen once. The input for sequencing was Tregs from blood, taken before the transplant. The receptors stem from a human donor who received a combined kidney and bone marrow transplant. The CDR3 runs from the conserved cysteine through the conserved F or W. Fields, in order: D gene, V gene, clone size, J gene, CDR3 protein, CDR3 DNA. D genes are given only for firm matches. A row's size may be missing; if present it is once, few, many or a size class.

.	TRBV27	once	TRBJ2-1	CATKGRGGGSYNEQFF	TGTGCCACCAAGGGACGAGGGGGAGGATCCTACAATGAGCAGTTCTTC
.	TRBV21-1	.	TRBJ2-7	CASSKALRVCSYEQYF	TGTGCCAGCAGCAAAGCTTTGAGGGTATGCTCCTACGAGCAGTACTTC
.	TRBV18	.	TRBJ1-2	CASSGQGYGYTF	TGTGCCAGCTCAGGGCAGGGCTATGGCTACACCTTC
TRBD1	TRBV6-5	.	TRBJ2-7	CASSPSDRVEYEQYF	TGTGCCAGCAGCCCTTCGGACAGGGTAGAATACGAGCAGTACTTC
TRBD1	TRBV6-6	.	TRBJ1-1	CASSYSRQGGTEAFF	TGTGCCAGCAGTTACTCGAGACAGGGGGGCACTGAAGCTTTCTTT
.	TRBV18	.	TRBJ1-3	CASSPGGSGNTIYF	TGTGCCAGCTCACCCGGAGGGTCTGGAAACACCATATATTTT
.	TRBV5-1	once	TRBJ1-6	CASSPSLGLGSPLHF	TGCGCCAGCAGCCCCAGCCTTGGGCTCGGTTCACCCCTCCACTTT
.	TRBV5-1	.	TRBJ2-7	CASSSNIRGPYEQYF	TGCGCCAGCAGCTCAAACATACGGGGCCCCTACGAGCAGTACTTC
.	TRBV30	.	TRBJ1-3	CASSSGGAGNTIYF	TGTGCCTCCTCATCGGGGGGGGCTGGAAACACCATATATTTT
.	TRBV10-3	few	TRBJ2-5	CAIGREIGETQYF	TGTGCCATTGGACGGGAAATCGGGGAGACCCAGTACTTC
.	TRBV6-5	.	TRBJ1-1	CASSFIGGTEAFF	TGTGCCAGCAGTTTTATAGGGGGCACTGAAGCTTTCTTT
.	TRBV5-6	.	TRBJ2-7	CASSFRALRTYEQYF	TGTGCCAGCAGCTTTCGGGCCCTGAGAACCTACGAGCAGTACTTC
TRBD1	TRBV19	.	TRBJ1-5	CASSIKTGHQPQHF	TGTGCCAGTAGTATAAAGACAGGGCACCAGCCCCAGCATTTT
TRBD1	TRBV6-6	.	TRBJ1-6	CASSRDRVDSPLHF	TGTGCCAGCAGCCGGGACAGGGTCGATTCACCCCTCCACTTT
TRBD2	TRBV5-1	.	TRBJ2-3	CASSRVAGRTPSTDTQYF	TGCGCCAGCAGTCGCGTAGCGGGTCGAACCCCCAGCACAGATACGCAGTATTTT
.	TRBV6-1	.	TRBJ1-1	CASTPGRHWAEAFF	TGTGCCAGCACGCCGGGCCGGCATTGGGCTGAAGCTTTCTTT
.	TRBV9	.	TRBJ1-2	CASSASAWESYGYTF	TGTGCCAGCAGCGCCTCGGCCTGGGAGAGCTATGGCTACACCTTC
TRBD2	TRBV19	once	TRBJ2-7	CASSIETSGSNEQYF	TGTGCCAGTAGTATTGAGACTAGCGGGAGCAACGAGCAGTACTTC
.	TRBV19	.	TRBJ2-1	CASRPGRADGSYNEQFF	TGTGCCAGTAGGCCAGGGCGGGCAGACGGCTCCTACAATGAGCAGTTCTTC
.	TRBV7-2	.	TRBJ2-1	CASSLEAGLYNEQFF	TGTGCCAGCAGCTTAGAGGCGGGACTCTACAATGAGCAGTTCTTC
.	TRBV6-6	.	TRBJ1-2	CASNLQGDYGYTF	TGTGCCAGCAATCTACAGGGAGACTATGGCTACACCTTC
.	TRBV27	.	TRBJ2-2	CACAGGGVGELFF	TGTGCCTGCGCCGGGGGAGGCGTCGGGGAGCTGTTTTTT
.	TRBV2	.	TRBJ1-2	CASSGTGFNYGYTF	TGTGCCAGCAGTGGGACCGGGTTTAACTATGGCTACACCTTC
.	TRBV18	.	TRBJ2-7	CASSPAPNSYEQYF	TGTGCCAGCTCACCAGCCCCTAACTCCTACGAGCAGTACTTC
.	TRBV10-1	.	TRBJ2-7	CASSDSGEQYF	TGCGCCAGCAGTGACAGCGGAGAGCAGTACTTC
TRBD1	TRBV2	.	TRBJ2-3	CASSESEDRVKDTQYF	TGTGCCAGCAGTGAATCAGAGGACAGGGTGAAAGATACGCAGTATTTT
.	TRBV28	once	TRBJ2-7	CASSLVRDSYEQYF	TGTGCCAGCAGTTTAGTCCGAGACTCCTACGAGCAGTACTTC
TRBD1	TRBV5-5	.	TRBJ1-1	CASSLAWTGLTEAFF	TGTGCCAGCAGCTTGGCGTGGACAGGGCTGACTGAAGCTTTCTTT
TRBD1	TRBV19	.	TRBJ1-2	CASSWGQGSYGYTF	TGTGCCAGTAGTTGGGGACAGGGTTCCTACGGCTACACCTTC
.	TRBV28	.	TRBJ2-7	CASTLGGLSYEQYF	TGTGCCAGCACACTAGGGGGATTATCCTACGAGCAGTACTTC
TRBD1	TRBV18	few	TRBJ2-7	CASSPPRDRDYYEQYF	TGTGCCAGCTCACCACCGCGGGACAGGGACTACTACGAGCAGTACTTC
TRBD2	TRBV15	.	TRBJ2-1	CATSRGPASGGYNEQFF	TGTGCCACCAGCAGGGGGCCCGCTAGCGGGGGATACAATGAGCAGTTCTTC
TRBD1	TRBV18	.	TRBJ2-2	CASSYGQGNTGELFF	TGTGCCAGCTCATATGGACAGGGTAACACCGGGGAGCTGTTTTTT
.	TRBV28	.	TRBJ1-1	CASRSHGNTEAFF	TGTGCCAGCAGGAGCCACGGGAACACTGAAGCTTTCTTT
TRBD1	TRBV5-1	once	TRBJ1-2	CASSSGQGYGYTF	TGCGCCAGCAGCTCGGGACAGGGCTATGGCTACACCTTC
.	TRBV5-5	.	TRBJ1-1	CASSPEGQLGAEAFF	TGTGCCAGCAGCCCCGAGGGTCAACTCGGCGCTGAAGCTTTCTTT
TRBD2	TRBV7-6	.	TRBJ2-1	CASSSAAGGEQFF	TGTGCCAGCAGCTCCGCAGCGGGAGGAGAGCAGTTCTTC
.	TRBV5-1	.	TRBJ1-3	CASSLGGYSGNTIYF	TGCGCCAGCAGCTTGGGGGGCTACTCTGGAAACACCATATATTTT
.	TRBV7-2	.	TRBJ2-1	CASSLASGSATNNEQFF	TGTGCCAGCAGCTTAGCCTCTGGGAGCGCAACAAACAATGAGCAGTTCTTC
.	TRBV5-1	.	TRBJ2-1	CASSSLGGPSYNEQFF	TGCGCCAGCAGCTCCTTGGGCGGGCCCTCCTACAATGAGCAGTTCTTC
TRBD2	TRBV5-1	.	TRBJ2-7	CASSGVAGSYEQYF	TGCGCCAGCAGCGGGGTAGCGGGCTCCTACGAGCAGTACTTC
TRBD1	TRBV7-9	.	TRBJ2-5	CASSLDMATGLETQYF	TGTGCCAGCAGCTTAGATATGGCGACAGGGCTGGAGACCCAGTACTTC
.	TRBV28	.	TRBJ2-5	CASGQETQYF	TGTGCCAGCGGGCAAGAGACCCAGTACTTC
.	TRBV7-9	.	TRBJ2-2	CANAPGAANTGELFF	TGTGCCAACGCACCGGGGGCTGCGAACACCGGGGAGCTGTTTTTT
.	TRBV5-7	.	TRBJ1-5	CASSSRRGPQHF	TGTGCCAGCAGCTCCCGAAGGGGGCCCCAGCATTTT
.	TRBV4-1	medium-sized	TRBJ1-2	CASSQEGPTYGYTF	TGCGCCAGCAGCCAAGAAGGGCCAACCTATGGCTACACCTTC
TRBD1	TRBV4-1	.	TRBJ1-4	CASSQVGDRAVFGKLFF	TGCGCCAGCAGCCAAGTGGGAGACAGGGCGGTTTTTGGAAAACTGTTTTTT
TRBD1	TRBV5-1	.	TRBJ1-4	CASSRDRGNEKLFF	TGCGCCAGCAGTCGGGACAGGGGTAATGAAAAACTGTTTTTT
TRBD1	TRBV6-6	.	TRBJ1-2	CASSYRQGEGYTF	TGTGCCAGCAGTTACAGACAGGGCGAGGGCTACACCTTC
.	TRBV6-5	.	TRBJ1-2	CATPGGPRRGYTF	TGTGCCACCCCGGGGGGGCCTAGACGTGGCTACACCTTC
.	TRBV7-2	.	TRBJ2-3	CASSRQGNRADTQYF	TGTGCCAGCAGCCGACAAGGGAACAGGGCAGATACGCAGTATTTT